This TCR beta chain was observed in a study of blood T cell repertoires in COVID-19. TCRdb's copy holds only in-frame clones and misses some; the assay was immunoSEQ multiplex PCR. The table lists 90,000 to 150,000 clones, around 77% of them singletons, with over 7% in the top ten. Germline CDR1 reads GTSNPN; CDR2 reads SVGIG (reference sequence). This CDR3 has 14 amino acids. The ends lost 2 bases at V and 5 bases at J; junction bases unmatched: 6. Sequenced: peripheral blood. This rearrangement joins TRBV30 to TRBJ2-7; 10 bases are shared with TRBD1. This TCR was recovered from a human donor in a cohort sampled during active COVID-19. The CDR3 sequence: CAWSTGTGVHEQYF. CDR3 nucleotides: TGTGCCTGGAGTACCGGGACAGGGGTTCACGAGCAGTACTTC. Using reference TRBV30 and TRBJ2-7 for the parts outside the CDR3, the full variable domain is SQTIHQWPATLVQPVGSPLSLECTVEGTSNPNLYWYRQAAGRGLQLLFYSVGIGQISSEVPQNLSASRPQDRQFILSSKKLLLSDSGFYLCAWSTGTGVHEQYFGPGTRLTVT.